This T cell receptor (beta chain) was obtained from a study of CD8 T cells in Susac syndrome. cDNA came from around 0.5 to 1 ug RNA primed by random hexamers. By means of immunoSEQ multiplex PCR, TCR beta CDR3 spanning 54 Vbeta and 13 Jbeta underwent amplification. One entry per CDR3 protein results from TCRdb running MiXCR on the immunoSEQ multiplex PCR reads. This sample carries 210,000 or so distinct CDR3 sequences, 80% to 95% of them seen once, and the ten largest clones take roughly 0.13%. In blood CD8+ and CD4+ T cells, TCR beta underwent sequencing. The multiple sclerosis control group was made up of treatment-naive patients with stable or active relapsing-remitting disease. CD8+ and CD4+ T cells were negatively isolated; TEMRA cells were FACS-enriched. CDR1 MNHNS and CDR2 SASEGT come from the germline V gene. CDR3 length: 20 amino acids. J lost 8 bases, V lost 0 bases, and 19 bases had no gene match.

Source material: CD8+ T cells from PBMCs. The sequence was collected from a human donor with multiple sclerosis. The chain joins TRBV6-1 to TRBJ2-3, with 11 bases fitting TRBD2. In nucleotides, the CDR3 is TGTGCCAGCAGTGAAGCGGGGCACGGACTAGCGGGCCCCATGGCAAGTACGCAGTATTTT. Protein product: CASSEAGHGLAGPMASTQYF.